The table lists the clone carrying this T cell receptor (beta chain) with a count of one. The data were obtained in a study of blood T cell repertoires in COVID-19. At the level of the study: Specimens from acute and convalescent COVID-19 originated in the United States, Italy and Spain. From T cells, B-cell-depleted T cells, or PBMCs came the material, which was cDNA or gDNA.

J lost 6 bases, V lost 1 base, and 12 bases had no gene match. CDR1 and CDR2 from the germline V gene are LGHDT and YNNKEL (reference sequence). This CDR3 contains 17 residues. Libraries were prepared by immunoSEQ multiplex PCR; TCRdb keeps only in-frame clonotypes and omits some of them. The data contain 130,000 to 150,000 clones, around 80% of them seen just once; the ten biggest clones take up over 4%. The TCR sequence derives from a woman between 50 and 59 years old with acute or convalescent COVID-19. Sequenced input: peripheral blood. The V call is TRBV3-1 (or the pseudogene TRBV3-2), the J call TRBJ2-3; 8 bases are a match to TRBD2. Here the CDR3 DNA reads TGTGCCAGCAGCCAAGCGTGCCAAGCGGGGGCCCAGGATACGCAGTATTTT. Translated, it gives CASSQACQAGAQDTQYF.